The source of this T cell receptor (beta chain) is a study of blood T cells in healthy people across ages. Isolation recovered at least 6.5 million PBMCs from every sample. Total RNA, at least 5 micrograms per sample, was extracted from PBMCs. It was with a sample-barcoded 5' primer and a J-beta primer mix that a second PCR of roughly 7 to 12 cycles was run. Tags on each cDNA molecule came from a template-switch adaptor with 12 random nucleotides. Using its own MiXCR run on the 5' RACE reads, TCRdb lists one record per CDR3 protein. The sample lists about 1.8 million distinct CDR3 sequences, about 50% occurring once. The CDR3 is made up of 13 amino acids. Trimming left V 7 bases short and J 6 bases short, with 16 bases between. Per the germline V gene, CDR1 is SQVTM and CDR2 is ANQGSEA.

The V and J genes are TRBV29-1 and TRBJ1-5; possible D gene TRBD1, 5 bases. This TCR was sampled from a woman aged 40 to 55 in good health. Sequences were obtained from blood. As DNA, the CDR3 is TGCAGCGCAGGGATCGGAAGGACTCAGCCCCAGCATTTT. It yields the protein CSAGIGRTQPQHF. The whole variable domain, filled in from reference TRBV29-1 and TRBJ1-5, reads SAVISQKPSRDICQRGTSLTIQCQVDSQVTMMFWYRQQPGQSLTLIATANQGSEATYESGFVIDKFPISRPNLTFSTLTVSNMSPEDSSIYLCSAGIGRTQPQHFGDGTRLSIL.